The TCR beta chain described here comes from a study of technical replicates of blood from a handful of donors. Germline CDR1 and CDR2: LGHNA and YNFKEQ. The V end was cut by 2 bases, the J end by 0 bases, with 5 bases between. CDR3 length equals 14 residues. This table comes from immunoSEQ multiplex PCR, and its TCRdb copy is limited to in-frame clones, with some not included. This table holds some 56,000 clones, about 95% found once. This sequence originates from a human donor in good health. Some clones in this sample may be carry-over from other donors' samples. The V call is TRBV4-2, the J call TRBJ2-1; D not certain. Sequencing used PBMCs. CDR3 loop: CASSQLVSYNEQFF. DNA for the CDR3: TGTGCCAGCAGCCAACTAGTCTCCTACAATGAGCAGTTCTTC.